This T cell receptor (beta chain) was observed in a study of breast tumors, draining lymph nodes, adjacent tissues. As concerns this clonotype: A much bigger clone sits one base away, suggesting this may be a read error.

This CDR3 has 14 residues. CDR1 is GTSNPN and CDR2 is SVGIG in the germline V gene (reference sequence). TCRdb ran MiXCR on the multiplex PCR reads and lists one entry per CDR3 protein. Found here are about 230,000 distinct CDR3 sequences, 32% of them singletons; the top ten hold 1.4%. Samples came from axillary lymph nodes draining the breast cancer. Sample: axillary lymph node tissue. The genes are TRBV30 and TRBJ2-3, with 7 bases lining up with TRBD1. This TCR was recovered from a female donor with breast cancer. Some clones in this sample may be carry-over from other donors' samples. The CDR3 sequence is CAWRPTGSPGTHYF. The CDR3 DNA is TGTGCCTGGAGGCCGACAGGGAGCCCTGGGACGCACTATTTT.